This T cell receptor (beta chain) was recovered during a study of T cells in Graves' hyperthyroidism and ophthalmopathy (dated by TCRdb to 2018 to 2020). With regard to the full study: Peripheral blood samples were taken at the time of initial diagnosis, prior to any treatment. For training and testing, the roughly 97 patients in the discovery cohort were randomly divided in a 7:3 ratio. The paper describes TCR Vbeta CDR3 sequencing of 120 to 150 peripheral blood samples, made up of 43 ophthalmopathy patients, approximately 73 hyperthyroidism patients and roughly 17 progressor patients. An independent validation cohort of 18 to 20 hyperthyroidism patients and 17 patients who later progressed to ophthalmopathy tested prospective prediction of ophthalmopathy. After sampling, hyperthyroidism patients received methimazole starting at 30 mg daily, and ophthalmopathy patients received high-dose intravenous methylprednisolone. A discovery cohort of about 100 patients, about 43 with Graves' ophthalmopathy and 55 to 60 with stable Graves' hyperthyroidism, was used to find distinguishing TCR V-J signatures. The study also compared thyroid tissue and blood T-cell repertoires from roughly six Graves' hyperthyroidism patients. Overall study outcomes, separate from this receptor: In validation, the model predicted progression to ophthalmopathy a median of roughly 6.1 months before onset, with over 60% sensitivity and just under 75% specificity. A 13 V-J signature model separated ophthalmopathy from stable hyperthyroidism, with over 85% sensitivity and 81.08% specificity in cross-validation and 80%/75% in testing. No statistical method was used to set the sample size in advance, and investigators knew the group allocation. Most expanded thyroid clonotypes (frequency above 0.001) were also detected in blood, a finding suggesting that blood repertoires may reflect thyroid immune responses.

This clonotype showed up many times. What antigen it recognizes has not been identified. No much larger clonotype is one base removed from it; base qualities were not supplied. The junction shows trimming of 6 bases on V and 0 bases on J, plus 20 bases between the germline ends. The CDR3 covers 17 residues, taking in both the cysteine and the phenylalanine. Of all the DNA, just the CDR3 is kept, 51 bases in frame from base 1. Per the germline V gene (reference sequence), DFQATT is the CDR1 and SNEGSKA is the CDR2. TCR beta CDR3 regions were amplified from RNA transcripts. The first round of RT-PCR for the TCR CDR3 was performed with the HTBI primer set and the Qiagen OneStep RT-PCR kit. Libraries were constructed in a second round of multiplex PCR, after which size selection and purification were performed. Sequencing of the libraries was done on an Illumina HiSeq2000 using paired-end 100 bp reads. The original pipeline was this. Raw data were processed with SOAPnuke, discarding reads with adapters, uncalled bases, mean Phred below 15, or no exact constant-primer or identifier match. High-quality paired reads were merged with COPE v1.2.5, and unique nucleotide sequences were defined as clonotypes. MiTCR v1.1 was used to align clonotypes to the IMGT TRBV, TRBD and TRBJ reference segments. Only V-J combinations with frequency above 0.0001, covering approximately 99% of repertoires, were analysed. The TCS score was defined as F50 (clonal expansion) divided by E x V (chaos), with BLOSUM62-based TCRdist calculated between CDR3 peptides within each V-J. Welch's t-statistics and random forest reduced 500 to 650 V-J features to around 14, which were used in a naive Bayes classifier (R e1071). TCRdb passed the public sequencing reads through fastp at Q25 and MiXCR, retaining productive beta sequences. Rows with a matching CDR3 protein are joined into one entry that keeps the most common DNA and genes. TCRdb's processing, not the authors' own work, is the source of the V and J calls. This sample is represented by roughly 300,000 distinct CDR3 sequences; around 25% of them were singletons. Jointly, the top ten make up about a quarter of the sample.

Hyperthyroidism patients were newly diagnosed, with disease duration under 2 months, and aged 18 to 65 years. Any patient with an uncontrolled infection, another autoimmune disease, pregnancy or lactation was excluded. Diagnoses relied on clinical symptoms, serum thyroxine and TRAb, thyroid ultrasound and orbital computed tomography. Blood from progressor patients was collected at the time of first diagnosis with hyperthyroidism, before any ophthalmopathy symptoms had appeared. PBMCs were separated from roughly 10 ml of fresh peripheral blood using Ficoll-Paque density gradient centrifugation. Patients classed as progressors first received a Graves' hyperthyroidism diagnosis and then went on to develop ophthalmopathy during follow-up. Trizol reagent was used to extract total RNA, and RNA quality was then checked on an Agilent 2100 Bioanalyzer.

Sequencing input: blood. The rearranged segments are TRBV20-1 and TRBJ2-2; perhaps TRBD1 is the D gene, with 6 bases matching. The TCR originated in a man aged 35-49 years with Graves' hyperthyroidism that later progressed to Graves' ophthalmopathy. CDR3 region: CSARSRNRDTNTGELFF. The DNA reads TGCAGTGCCCGGAGCCGAAACCGGGACACGAACACCGGGGAGCTGTTTTTT.